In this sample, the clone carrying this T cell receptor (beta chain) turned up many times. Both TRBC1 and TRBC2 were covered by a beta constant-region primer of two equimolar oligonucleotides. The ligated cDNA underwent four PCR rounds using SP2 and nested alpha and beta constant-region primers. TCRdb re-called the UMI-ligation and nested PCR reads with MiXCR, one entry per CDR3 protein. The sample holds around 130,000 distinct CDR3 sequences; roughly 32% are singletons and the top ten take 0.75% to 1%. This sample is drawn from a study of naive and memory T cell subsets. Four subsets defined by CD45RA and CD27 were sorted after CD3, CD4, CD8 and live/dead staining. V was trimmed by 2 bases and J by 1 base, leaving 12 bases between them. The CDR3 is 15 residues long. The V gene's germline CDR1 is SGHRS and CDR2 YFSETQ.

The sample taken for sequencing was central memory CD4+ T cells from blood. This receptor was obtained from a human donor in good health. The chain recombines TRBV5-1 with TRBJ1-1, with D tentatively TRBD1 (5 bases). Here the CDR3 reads CASSFWGDENTEAFF. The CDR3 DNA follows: TGCGCCAGCAGCTTTTGGGGGGACGAGAACACTGAAGCTTTCTTT.